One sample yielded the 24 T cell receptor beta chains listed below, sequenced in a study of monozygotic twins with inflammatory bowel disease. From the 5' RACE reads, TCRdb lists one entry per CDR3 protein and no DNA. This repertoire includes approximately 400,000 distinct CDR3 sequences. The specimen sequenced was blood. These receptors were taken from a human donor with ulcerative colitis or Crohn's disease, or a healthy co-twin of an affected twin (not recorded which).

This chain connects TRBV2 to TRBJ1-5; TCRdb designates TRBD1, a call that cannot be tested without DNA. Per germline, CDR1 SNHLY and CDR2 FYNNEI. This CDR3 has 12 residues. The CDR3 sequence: CASAPGIQPQHF.

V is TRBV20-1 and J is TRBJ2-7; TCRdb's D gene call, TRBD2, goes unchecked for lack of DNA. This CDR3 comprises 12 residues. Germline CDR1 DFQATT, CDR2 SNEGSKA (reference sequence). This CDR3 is CSLGVTTSEQYF.

CDR3 residues: CASASDRVHGYTF. The V gene is TRBV27, the J gene TRBJ1-2; the D gene TCRdb calls, TRBD1, cannot be checked with no DNA. The CDR3 has 13 amino acids. The germline V gene has CDR1 MNHEY and CDR2 SMNVEV (reference sequence).

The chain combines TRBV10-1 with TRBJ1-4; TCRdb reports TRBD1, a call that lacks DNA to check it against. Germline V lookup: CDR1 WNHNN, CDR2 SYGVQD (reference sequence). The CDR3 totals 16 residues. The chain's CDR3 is CASCHTSRDRVEKLFF.

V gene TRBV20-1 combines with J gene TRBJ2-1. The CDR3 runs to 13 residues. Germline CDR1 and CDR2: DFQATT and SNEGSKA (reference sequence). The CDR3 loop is CSALHGPYNEQFF.

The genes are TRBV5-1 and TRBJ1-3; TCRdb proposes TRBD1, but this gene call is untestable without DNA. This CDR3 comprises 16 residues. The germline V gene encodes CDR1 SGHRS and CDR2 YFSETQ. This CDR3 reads CASSQDSPLVGNTIYF.

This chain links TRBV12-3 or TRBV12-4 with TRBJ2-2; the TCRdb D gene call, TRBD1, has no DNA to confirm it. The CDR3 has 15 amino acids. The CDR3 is CASSYGKGVTGELFF.

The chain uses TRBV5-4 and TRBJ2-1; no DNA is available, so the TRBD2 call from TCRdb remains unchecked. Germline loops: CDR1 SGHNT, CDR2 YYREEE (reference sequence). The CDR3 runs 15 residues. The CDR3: CASSLEQRGANEQFF.

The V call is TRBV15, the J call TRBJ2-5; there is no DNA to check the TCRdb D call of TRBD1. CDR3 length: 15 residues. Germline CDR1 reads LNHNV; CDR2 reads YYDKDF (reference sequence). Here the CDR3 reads CATSSSRQGSETQYF.

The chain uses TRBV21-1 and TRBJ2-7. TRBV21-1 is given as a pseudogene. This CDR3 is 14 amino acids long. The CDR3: CASSKTRLADEQYF.

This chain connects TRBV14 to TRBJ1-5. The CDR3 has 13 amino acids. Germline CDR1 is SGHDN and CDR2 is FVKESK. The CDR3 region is CASSQGRNQPQHF.

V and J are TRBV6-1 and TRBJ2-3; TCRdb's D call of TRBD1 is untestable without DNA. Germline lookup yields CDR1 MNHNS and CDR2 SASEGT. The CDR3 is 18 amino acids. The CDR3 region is CASSEPRTGRLSTDTQYF.

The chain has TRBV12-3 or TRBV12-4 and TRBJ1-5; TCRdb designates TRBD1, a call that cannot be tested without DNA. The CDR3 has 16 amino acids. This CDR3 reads CASSRTSGTGVQPQHF.

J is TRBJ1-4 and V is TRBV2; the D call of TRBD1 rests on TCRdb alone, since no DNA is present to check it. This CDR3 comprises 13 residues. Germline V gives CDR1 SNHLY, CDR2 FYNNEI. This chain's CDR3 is CASSRDSNEKLFF.

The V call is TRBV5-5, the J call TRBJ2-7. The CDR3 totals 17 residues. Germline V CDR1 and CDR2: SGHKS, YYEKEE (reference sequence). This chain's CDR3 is CASSLARLAGRNYEQYF.

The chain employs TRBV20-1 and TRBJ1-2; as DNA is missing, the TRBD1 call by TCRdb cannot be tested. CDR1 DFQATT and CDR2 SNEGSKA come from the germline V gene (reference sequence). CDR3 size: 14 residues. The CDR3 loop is CSAPPGQDLYGYTF.

CDR3 region: CASSYSNRAHYGYTF. The V call is TRBV6-5, the J call TRBJ1-2. The CDR3 sequence is 15 residues long. CDR1 MNHEY and CDR2 SVGAGI come from the germline V gene.

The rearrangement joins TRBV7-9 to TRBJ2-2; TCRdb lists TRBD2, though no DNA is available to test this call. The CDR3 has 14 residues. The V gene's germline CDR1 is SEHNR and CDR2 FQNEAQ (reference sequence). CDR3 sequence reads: CASRGLAGSGELFF.

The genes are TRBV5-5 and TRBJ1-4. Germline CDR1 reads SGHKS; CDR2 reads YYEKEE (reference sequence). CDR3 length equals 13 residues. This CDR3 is CASSWGWNEKLFF.

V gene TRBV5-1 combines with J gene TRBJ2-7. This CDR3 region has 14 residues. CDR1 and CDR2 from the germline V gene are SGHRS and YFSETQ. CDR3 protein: CASSLQRSSYEQYF.

The CDR3 here is CASRTSGRSYEQYF. The J gene is TRBJ2-7, the V gene TRBV27; TCRdb names TRBD2, which stays unverified in the absence of DNA. Germline V lookup: CDR1 MNHEY, CDR2 SMNVEV (reference sequence). The CDR3 contains 14 residues.

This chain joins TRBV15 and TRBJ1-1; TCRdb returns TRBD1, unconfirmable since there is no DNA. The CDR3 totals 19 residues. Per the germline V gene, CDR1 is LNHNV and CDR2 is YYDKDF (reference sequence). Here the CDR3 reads CATSRDFVGWGQSHTEAFF.

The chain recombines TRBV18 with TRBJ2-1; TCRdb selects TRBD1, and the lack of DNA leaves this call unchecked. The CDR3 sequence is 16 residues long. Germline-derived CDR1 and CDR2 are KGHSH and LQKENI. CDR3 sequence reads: CASSSYLGQPGDEQFF. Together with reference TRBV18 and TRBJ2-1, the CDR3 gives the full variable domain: NAGVMQNPRHLVRRRGQEARLRCSPMKGHSHVYWYRQLPEEGLKFMVYLQKENIIDESGMPKERFSAEFPKEGPSILRIQQVVRGDSAAYFCASSSYLGQPGDEQFFGPGTRLTVL.

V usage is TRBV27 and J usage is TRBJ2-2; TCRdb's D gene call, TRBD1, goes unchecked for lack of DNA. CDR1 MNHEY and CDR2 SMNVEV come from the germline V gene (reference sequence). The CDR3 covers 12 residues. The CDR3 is CASRLGAGELFF.